These 27 T cell receptor beta chains came from one sample sequenced in a study of tumor-infiltrating T cells and Merkel cell polyomavirus. In the study overall: The T cells studied were CD8+ and recognized the Merkel cell polyomavirus KLL epitope.

Every patient's tumor was robustly positive for Merkel cell polyomavirus Large T antigen on immunohistochemistry. Sequencing used immunoSEQ multiplex PCR; TCRdb keeps in-frame clones, though not all of them. The table records 20,000 to 30,000 clones, roughly 85% of them present only once. Source material: lymph node tissue. These receptors were collected from a man aged 45-65 years with Merkel cell carcinoma.

V usage is TRBV6-4 and J usage is TRBJ2-3; TRBD2 matches at 14 bases. V trimming: 6 bases; J trimming: 5 bases; junction bases outside the gene matches: 7. The CDR3 loop spans 16 amino acids. Germline CDR1 reads MRHNA; CDR2 reads SNTAGT. The CDR3 reads CASSAGLAGGGDTQYF. CDR3 DNA: TGTGCCAGCAGCGCTGGACTAGCGGGGGGCGGAGATACGCAGTATTTT.

Only one count was recorded for this clone. The chain couples TRBV10-3 to TRBJ1-3; tentatively, D is TRBD1 (5 bases). The CDR3 is 14 amino acids. V gave up 7 bases and J gave up 2 bases, with 12 bases separating them. Germline loops: CDR1 ENHRY, CDR2 SYGVKD. CDR3 residues: CAITDKRAGNTIYF. The CDR3 DNA reads as TGTGCCATCACGGACAAAAGAGCTGGAAACACCATATATTTT.

The chain is built from TRBV6-5 and TRBJ1-5; D gene uncertain. The CDR3 consists of 13 residues. The V and J ends lost 7 bases and 2 bases respectively, with 9 bases between them. Per the germline V gene, CDR1 is MNHEY and CDR2 is SVGAGI. This chain's CDR3 is CASTPSGNQPQHF. The CDR3 DNA reads as TGTGCCAGCACCCCATCGGGCAATCAGCCCCAGCATTTT.

This rearrangement joins TRBV9 to TRBJ2-3; 7 positions match TRBD1. V dropped 3 bases and J dropped 4; count of bases not matched to a gene: 2. The CDR3 totals 13 residues. CDR1 is SGDLS and CDR2 is YYNGEE in the germline V gene. The CDR3 reads CASSDGTADTQYF. DNA of the CDR3: TGTGCCAGCAGCGACGGGACAGCAGATACGCAGTATTTT.

V gene TRBV28 combines with J gene TRBJ2-7; TRBD1 aligns across 11 bases. Trimming took 2 bases from V and 4 from J; bases not matched to a gene: 7. This CDR3 is built from 16 residues. Germline V CDR1 and CDR2: MDHEN, SYDVKM. CDR3 nucleotides: TGTGCCAGCAGTTTACAGGGGACAGGGGGGAGGTACGAGCAGTACTTC. As protein: CASSLQGTGGRYEQYF. Drawing the rest from reference TRBV28 and TRBJ2-7, the complete variable domain is DVKVTQSSRYLVKRTGEKVFLECVQDMDHENMFWYRQDPGLGLRLIYFSYDVKMKEKGDIPEGYSVSREKKERFSLILESASTNQTSMYLCASSLQGTGGRYEQYFGPGTRLTVT.

V and J are TRBV5-1 and TRBJ2-7, with D possibly matching TRBD1 (6 bases). The CDR3 is 16 amino acids. The V gene lost 7 bases and the J gene lost 4 bases, with 24 bases spanning the gap. Per germline, CDR1 SGHRS and CDR2 YFSETQ. Written as DNA, the CDR3 is TGCGCCAGCCGCTCTACAGGGCCCCACTTGGGGTACGAGCAGTACTTC. Translation gives CASRSTGPHLGYEQYF. Based on the CDR3 plus reference TRBV5-1 and TRBJ2-7, the full variable domain is KAGVTQTPRYLIKTRGQQVTLSCSPISGHRSVSWYQQTPGQGLQFLFEYFSETQRNKGNFPGRFSGRQFSNSRSEMNVSTLELGDSALYLCASRSTGPHLGYEQYFGPGTRLTVT.

The V call is TRBV28, the J call TRBJ1-6; D gene ambiguous. The V gene lost 3 bases and the J gene lost 3 bases, with 21 bases spanning the gap. Germline V lookup: CDR1 MDHEN, CDR2 SYDVKM. This CDR3 contains 19 residues. DNA of the CDR3: TGTGCCAGCAGTTTCGGCGGTATAAGGAGCCGCCTCTATAATTCACCCCTCCACTTT. It encodes CASSFGGIRSRLYNSPLHF.

The table lists this clone with a count of one. The genes are TRBV11-2 and TRBJ1-3, with D unclear. Germline V gene sequence: CDR1 SGHAT, CDR2 FQNNGV. This CDR3 has 14 amino acids. Between the trimmed V and J ends, which lost 5 bases and 4 bases, there was a span of 12 bases. CDR3 DNA sequence: TGTGCCAGCAGCCCCGGGTTAGTGGGAAACACCATATATTTT. Amino acid sequence: CASSPGLVGNTIYF.

The table lists this clone with a few counts. The CDR3 DNA sequence: TGTGCCAGCAGCTTCGGGACAGGGGGGTCCGGCTACACCTTC. Its protein is CASSFGTGGSGYTF. The chain employs TRBV11-2 and TRBJ1-2; 11 positions agree with TRBD1. The germline gives CDR1 SGHAT, CDR2 FQNNGV. The J segment lost 8 bases and the V segment lost 3 bases, leaving 5 bases of the junction unmatched. The CDR3 is made up of 14 amino acids.

The rearrangement uses TRBV10-2 and TRBJ2-3; 9 bases line up with TRBD2. Germline V gene lookup returns CDR1 WSHSY and CDR2 SAAADI. J was trimmed by 1 base and V by 7 bases; bases with no gene match: 6. CDR3 length: 15 residues. The DNA of the CDR3 is TGCGCCAGCACTTTGACTAGCGGAGGCACAGATACGCAGTATTTT. The encoded protein is CASTLTSGGTDTQYF.

The V gene is TRBV4-2, the J gene TRBJ2-1, with a weak D call TRBD1 (5 bases). The CDR3 has 14 residues. V was pared by 1 base and J by 3 bases, with 7 bases between. Germline CDR1 is LGHNA and CDR2 is YNFKEQ. The CDR3 here is CASSQGQSYNEQFF. The CDR3 DNA reads TGTGCCAGCAGCCAAGGACAGAGCTACAATGAGCAGTTCTTC.

This chain joins TRBV7-9 and TRBJ2-5, with 8 bases lining up with TRBD1. Germline CDR1 is SEHNR and CDR2 is FQNEAQ (reference sequence). The CDR3 length is 15 residues. Germline trimming cut 2 bases from V and 1 base from J; bases unmatched to any gene: 3. The CDR3 coding sequence is TGTGCCAGCAGCTTATGGACAGGGATCCAAGAGACCCAGTACTTC. Translation: CASSLWTGIQETQYF.

This sequence joins TRBV11-2 and TRBJ2-3, with 9 nucleotides matching TRBD2. The CDR3 covers 12 residues. CDR1 and CDR2 from the germline V gene are SGHAT and FQNNGV. V was pared by 3 bases and J by 13 bases, with 5 bases of the junction left unmatched. CDR3 DNA: TGTGCCAGCAGCTTTGGGCGGGGGGGCAAGTATTTT. This codes for CASSFGRGGKYF.

This rearrangement joins TRBV9 to TRBJ2-2, with 10 bases lining up with TRBD2. CDR1 SGDLS and CDR2 YYNGEE come from the germline V gene. This CDR3 comprises 16 residues. V was clipped by 0 bases and J by 4 bases; unmatched bases: 3. The CDR3 region has the DNA TGTGCCAGCAGCGTAGCAGCGGGGGGGCCCACCGGGGAGCTGTTTTTT. Translated, it gives CASSVAAGGPTGELFF.

The rearrangement links TRBV9 to TRBJ2-2; TRBD2 matches at 9 bases. V shed 4 bases and J 3 bases; nucleotides not matched to a gene: 4. The CDR3 is 15 residues long. Germline CDR1 SGDLS, CDR2 YYNGEE. The CDR3 loop reads CASSRGGGDTGELFF. CDR3 bases: TGTGCCAGCAGCCGGGGCGGGGGGGACACCGGGGAGCTGTTTTTT.

The J gene is TRBJ2-7, the V gene TRBV10-3; D is ambiguous. V shed 4 bases and J shed 4 bases, with 8 bases lying between them. Per the germline V gene, CDR1 is ENHRY and CDR2 is SYGVKD. This CDR3 has 12 amino acids. The CDR3: CAISGNSYEQYF. The CDR3 DNA reads TGTGCCATCAGTGGAAACAGTTACGAGCAGTACTTC.

V and J are TRBV27 and TRBJ2-5; D is possibly TRBD2 (7 bases). This CDR3 is 16 amino acids long. Germline CDR1 and CDR2: MNHEY and SMNVEV (reference sequence). The ends were cut back, 2 bases at V and 5 bases at J, with 18 bases in the middle. The CDR3 DNA is TGTGCCAGCAGTTTAGAAGGGGGGGGGCCGTTGGAGACCCAGTACTTC. Encoded protein: CASSLEGGGPLETQYF.

The CDR3 loop is CASSVQGVSTDTQYF. CDR3 in DNA: TGTGCCAGCAGCGTACAGGGGGTAAGCACAGATACGCAGTATTTT. The chain joins TRBV9 to TRBJ2-3, with 7 bases lining up with TRBD1. The germline CDR1 and CDR2 sequences are SGDLS and YYNGEE. There are 15 residues in the CDR3. V dropped 1 base and J dropped 0; count of bases not matched to a gene: 2. Full variable domain (remainder filled in from reference TRBV9 and TRBJ2-3): DSGVTQTPKHLITATGQRVTLRCSPRSGDLSVYWYQQSLDQGLQFLIQYYNGEERAKGNILERFSAQQFPDLHSELNLSSLELGDSALYFCASSVQGVSTDTQYFGPGTRLTVL.

The chain is built from TRBV19 and TRBJ1-3, with a possible D match to TRBD1 (5 bases). The V end was cut by 0 bases, the J end by 4 bases, with 19 bases between. The CDR3 consists of 18 residues. Germline V gene sequence: CDR1 LNHDA, CDR2 SQIVND (reference sequence). CDR3 DNA sequence: TGTGCCAGTAGTATAGACCGCGGGACGACTTCTGGGGGAAACACCATATATTTT. It encodes CASSIDRGTTSGGNTIYF.

The chain couples TRBV14 to TRBJ1-1, with 7 bases aligning to TRBD1. The CDR3 runs 14 residues. CDR1 SGHDN and CDR2 FVKESK come from the germline V gene. Germline trimming cut 0 bases from V and 6 bases from J; bases unmatched to any gene: 4. CDR3 sequence: CASSQDQGGAEAFF. For the CDR3, the DNA is TGTGCCAGCAGCCAAGATCAAGGGGGCGCTGAAGCTTTCTTT.

This chain links TRBV19 with TRBJ2-1; maybe TRBD1 (7 bases). CDR3 length: 16 amino acids. Germline V CDR1 and CDR2: LNHDA, SQIVND (reference sequence). V was pared by 0 bases and J by 4 bases, with 13 bases between. In DNA, the CDR3 is TGTGCCAGTAGTATAGATGGCGGGACAGCTTACAATGAGCAGTTCTTC. It is translated as CASSIDGGTAYNEQFF.

CDR3 loop: CASSSGHSIDTQYF. The CDR3 DNA is TGTGCCAGCAGCTCGGGACATTCCATAGATACGCAGTATTTT. The chain combines TRBV7-3 with TRBJ2-3, with a possible D match to TRBD1 (6 bases). CDR3 length: 14 residues. The germline V gene has CDR1 SGHTA and CDR2 FQGTGA. Trimming removed 4 bases from V and 5 bases from J, with 13 bases in between.

This clone was seen only a few times. V and J are TRBV7-2 and TRBJ2-2; 10 bases agree with TRBD2. Germline V gives CDR1 SGHTA, CDR2 FQGNSA. The V gene end was trimmed by 1 base and the J gene end by 6 bases; junction bases not matched to a gene: 14. This CDR3 is built from 19 residues. CDR3 bases: TGTGCCAGCAGCTTAGTGCCTAGCGGGAGCCCTGTGAGCGCCGGGGAGCTGTTTTTT. It yields the protein CASSLVPSGSPVSAGELFF.

The chain couples TRBV10-3 to TRBJ2-7; 14 bases agree with TRBD2. The CDR3 totals 12 residues. After removal of 10 bases from V and 6 bases from J, the junction contained 2 bases not matched to a gene. Germline V lookup: CDR1 ENHRY, CDR2 SYGVKD. The chain's CDR3 is CATGLAGGEQYF. The CDR3, as DNA: TGTGCCACCGGACTAGCGGGAGGCGAGCAGTACTTC.

The chain has TRBV10-1 and TRBJ2-1, with D unclear. V lost 10 bases and J lost 8, with 12 bases in between. Germline V gene lookup returns CDR1 WNHNN and CDR2 SYGVQD (reference sequence). This CDR3 is built from 11 residues. The CDR3 nucleotides are TGCGCCAACGCGATACCGGATGAGCAGTTCTTC. It specifies CANAIPDEQFF.

This clone has only one observation. The rearrangement uses TRBV7-3 and TRBJ1-1; D gene ambiguous. Trimming stripped 5 bases from V and 5 bases from J, with 18 bases between. Germline lookup yields CDR1 SGHTA and CDR2 FQGTGA. CDR3 length equals 15 residues. In DNA, the CDR3 is TGTGCCAGCAGCGAAGACGTTTCGGAGGGAACTGAAGCTTTCTTT. Translated: CASSEDVSEGTEAFF.

The table lists this clone with a count of one. V usage is TRBV14 and J usage is TRBJ2-7; 8 bases are a match to TRBD2. V was pared by 1 base and J by 4 bases, with 6 bases of the junction left unmatched. Germline CDR1 and CDR2: SGHDN and FVKESK. The CDR3 consists of 15 residues. CDR3 sequence (DNA): TGTGCCAGCAGCCAAGGTATTGGACTAGCATACGAGCAGTACTTC. It specifies CASSQGIGLAYEQYF.